This T cell receptor (beta chain) was documented in a study of cytomegalovirus exposure and HLA in healthy donors. Study observations and caveats: Sequences of the TCR beta chain were said to predict the HLA-A and HLA-B alleles of most subjects accurately. No immune exposure information besides CMV serostatus was available.

This CDR3 has 13 residues. CDR1 and CDR2 (germline): SGHDT, YYEEEE. With 0 bases removed from V and 8 bases from J, the gap between germline ends came to 12 bases. Researchers ran the PCR with 60 Vbeta and 13 Jbeta primers. The method was immunoSEQ multiplex PCR; TCRdb's version includes in-frame clones alone and lacks a portion of them. The data show 150,000 to 250,000 clones, with 82% seen just once and roughly 0.097% held by the top ten. To note about this clone: The antigen remains undetermined.

Input material: PBMCs. The sequence was obtained from a boy aged 2 to 10 in good health and CMV-seronegative. V gene TRBV5-6 combines with J gene TRBJ2-7; possible D gene TRBD1, 5 bases. The CDR3 nucleotides read TGTGCCAGCAGCTTGGACAGGACCGTACAGCAGTACTTC. Translated, it gives CASSLDRTVQQYF.